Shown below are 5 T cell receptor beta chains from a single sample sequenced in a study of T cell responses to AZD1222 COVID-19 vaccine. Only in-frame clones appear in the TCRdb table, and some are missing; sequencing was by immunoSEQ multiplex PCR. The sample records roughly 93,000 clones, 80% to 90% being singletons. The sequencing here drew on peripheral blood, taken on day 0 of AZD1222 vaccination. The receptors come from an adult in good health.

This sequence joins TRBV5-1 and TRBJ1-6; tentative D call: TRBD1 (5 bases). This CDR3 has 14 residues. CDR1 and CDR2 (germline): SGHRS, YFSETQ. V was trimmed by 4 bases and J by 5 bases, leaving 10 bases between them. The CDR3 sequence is CASSPTENNSPLHF. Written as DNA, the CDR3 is TGCGCCAGCAGCCCGACAGAAAATAATTCACCCCTCCACTTT.

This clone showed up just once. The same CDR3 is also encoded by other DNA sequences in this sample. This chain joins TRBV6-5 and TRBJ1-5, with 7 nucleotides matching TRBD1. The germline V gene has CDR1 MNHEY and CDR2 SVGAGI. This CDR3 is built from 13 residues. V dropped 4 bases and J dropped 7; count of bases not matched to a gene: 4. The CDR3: CASSSSGGQPQHF. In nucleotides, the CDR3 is TGTGCCAGCAGTTCCTCAGGGGGGCAGCCCCAGCATTTT.

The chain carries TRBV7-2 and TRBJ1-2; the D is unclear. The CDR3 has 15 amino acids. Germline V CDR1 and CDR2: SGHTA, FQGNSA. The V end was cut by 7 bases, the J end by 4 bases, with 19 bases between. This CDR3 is CASTADLWTSYGYTF. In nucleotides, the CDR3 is TGTGCCAGCACCGCCGACTTGTGGACTTCCTATGGCTACACCTTC.

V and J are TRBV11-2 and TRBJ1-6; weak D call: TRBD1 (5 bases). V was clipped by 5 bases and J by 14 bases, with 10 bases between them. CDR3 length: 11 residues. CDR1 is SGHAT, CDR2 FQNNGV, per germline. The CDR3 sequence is CASSRQGALHF. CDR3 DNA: TGTGCCAGCAGCCGACAAGGGGCCCTCCACTTT.

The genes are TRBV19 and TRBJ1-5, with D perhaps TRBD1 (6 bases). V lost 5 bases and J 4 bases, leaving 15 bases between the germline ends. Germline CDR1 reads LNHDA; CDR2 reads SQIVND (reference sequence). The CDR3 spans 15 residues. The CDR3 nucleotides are TGTGCCAGTAGTCAACAGGGTATGGGAAATCAGCCCCAGCATTTT. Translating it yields CASSQQGMGNQPQHF.